Listed below are T cell receptor beta chains from one sample, sequenced in a study of blood T cell repertoires in COVID-19. Generated by immunoSEQ multiplex PCR, the TCRdb table keeps only in-frame clones and is missing some. The top ten hold roughly 2% of the sample, which has 250,000 or so clones, 86% seen once. Specimen: PBMCs or T cells enriched from blood (not recorded which). These receptors originate from a woman aged 50 to 60 who had recovered from COVID-19. Both conserved end residues are part of each CDR3. The D gene is left open where the match is weak. Expanded clones are given a class, and other clones once, few, many or no size at all.

.,TRBD2,TRBV6-2/TRBV6-3,TRBJ2-1,CASSSLAELQFF,TGTGCCAGCAGTTCACTAGCGGAGTTGCAGTTCTTC
.,.,TRBV5-5,TRBJ1-1,CASSLYHTNTEAFF,TGTGCCAGCAGCTTGTATCACACGAACACTGAAGCTTTCTTT
.,TRBD2,TRBV3-1/TRBV3-2,TRBJ2-5,CASSLGDYHKSSQYF,TGTGCCAGCAGCCTAGGGGACTATCATAAGAGTTCCCAGTACTTC
.,.,TRBV27,TRBJ2-3,CASRPDSYTQYF,TGTGCCAGCAGGCCCGACAGTTATACGCAGTATTTT
.,.,TRBV4-3,TRBJ2-1,CASSRLTRDKYNEQFF,TGCGCCAGCAGCCGCTTAACCCGGGACAAATACAATGAGCAGTTCTTC
once,TRBD1,TRBV18,TRBJ1-2,CASSLDRGRGYGYTF,TGTGCCAGCTCACTAGACAGGGGGCGCGGCTATGGCTACACCTTC
few,.,TRBV11-2,TRBJ1-1,CASSLWQNTEAFF,TGTGCCAGCAGCTTATGGCAAAACACTGAAGCTTTCTTT
.,.,TRBV7-2,TRBJ1-3,CASSLDGLSGNTIYF,TGTGCCAGCAGCTTAGACGGACTCTCTGGAAACACCATATATTTT
.,TRBD1,TRBV4-3,TRBJ1-2,CASSRGTDYGYTF,TGCGCCAGCAGCCGGGGGACAGACTATGGCTACACCTTC
.,.,TRBV4-1,TRBJ2-1,CASSLRHLNEQFF,TGCGCCAGCAGCCTACGACATCTCAATGAGCAGTTCTTC
.,TRBD1,TRBV11-3,TRBJ1-4,CASSSGTGGILEKLFF,TGTGCCAGCAGCTCCGGGACAGGGGGCATTCTTGAAAAACTGTTTTTT
.,TRBD2,TRBV28,TRBJ2-7,CASGSGRPRYEQYF,TGTGCCAGTGGTAGCGGGAGACCAAGATACGAGCAGTACTTC
few,.,TRBV27,TRBJ1-5,CASSGDNSNQPQHF,TGTGCCAGCAGTGGGGACAATAGCAATCAGCCCCAGCATTTT
.,.,TRBV30,TRBJ1-2,CATQAGVSNGYTF,TGTGCCACACAAGCAGGGGTGAGCAATGGCTACACCTTC
.,TRBD2,TRBV5-1,TRBJ2-5,CASSASPSGAIQETQYF,TGCGCCAGCAGCGCGTCGCCTAGCGGGGCGATCCAAGAGACCCAGTACTTC
.,TRBD2,TRBV7-8,TRBJ2-1,CASTPHLAGGDEQFF,TGTGCCAGCACCCCCCACCTAGCGGGAGGTGATGAGCAGTTCTTC
.,TRBD1,TRBV4-1,TRBJ1-1,CASSHRTGSGTEAFF,TGCGCCAGCAGCCACCGGACAGGGTCGGGCACTGAAGCTTTCTTT
once,.,TRBV28,TRBJ1-6,CASSAWASPLHF,TGTGCCAGCAGCGCCTGGGCTTCACCCCTCCACTTT
.,.,TRBV5-3,TRBJ1-5,CARSLTGCINQPQHF,TGTGCCAGAAGCTTGACGGGGTGCATCAATCAGCCCCAGCATTTT
.,.,TRBV19,TRBJ2-1,CASSIGGAQNEQFF,TGTGCCAGTAGTATTGGAGGAGCCCAGAATGAGCAGTTCTTC
.,TRBD2,TRBV4-3,TRBJ2-1,CASSQGLAGISEQFF,TGCGCCAGCAGCCAAGGACTAGCGGGAATCAGTGAGCAGTTCTTC
.,.,TRBV7-8,TRBJ1-1,CASSLTPGQLNTEAFF,TGTGCCAGCAGCTTAACCCCGGGACAACTGAACACTGAAGCTTTCTTT
.,TRBD2,TRBV4-3,TRBJ2-7,CASSPIAGEGRSYEQYF,TGCGCCAGCAGCCCTATAGCGGGTGAAGGGAGATCCTACGAGCAGTACTTC
.,.,TRBV27,TRBJ2-7,CASSPRGLTYEQYF,TGTGCCAGCAGTCCCCGAGGACTTACCTACGAGCAGTACTTC
.,TRBD2,TRBV7-2,TRBJ2-6,CASSKRRGALAGANVLTF,TGTGCCAGCAGCAAACGGCGGGGGGCCCTAGCTGGGGCCAACGTCCTGACTTTC
.,TRBD1,TRBV6-6,TRBJ1-3,CASSPTGTVRNTIYF,TGTGCCAGCAGTCCGACCGGGACAGTTCGAAACACCATATATTTT
.,TRBD2,TRBV9,TRBJ2-7,CASSVSGLAYEQYF,TGTGCCAGCAGCGTATCGGGACTAGCCTACGAGCAGTACTTC
few,TRBD2,TRBV4-3,TRBJ2-1,CASSQARTSGGANEQFF,TGCGCCAGCAGCCAAGCTCGGACTAGCGGGGGGGCGAATGAGCAGTTCTTC
.,.,TRBV7-8,TRBJ1-2,CASSFSRVFYTF,TGTGCCAGCAGCTTTTCCAGGGTATTCTACACCTTC
.,TRBD1,TRBV6-2/TRBV6-3,TRBJ2-1,CASSPPGTAKDEQFF,TGTGCCAGCAGTCCCCCCGGGACAGCCAAGGATGAGCAGTTCTTC
once,.,TRBV15,TRBJ1-4,CATSRDPEGKLFF,TGTGCCACCAGCAGAGATCCGGAGGGGAAACTGTTTTTT
.,.,TRBV5-6,TRBJ1-1,CASSSRQINTEAFF,TGTGCCAGCAGCTCGCGACAGATCAACACTGAAGCTTTCTTT
.,TRBD1,TRBV30,TRBJ2-7,CAWSPGTGGYEQYF,TGTGCCTGGAGTCCCGGGACAGGGGGGTACGAGCAGTACTTC
.,TRBD1,TRBV2,TRBJ1-3,CASRQGSGNTIYF,TGTGCCTCCCGACAGGGTTCTGGAAACACCATATATTTT
.,.,TRBV12-3/TRBV12-4,TRBJ2-7,CASSLGVFAEQYF,TGTGCCAGCAGTTTAGGAGTCTTCGCCGAGCAGTACTTC
.,.,TRBV18,TRBJ1-1,CASSPLRVNTEAFF,TGTGCCAGCTCCCCCTTGAGAGTGAACACTGAAGCTTTCTTT
few,TRBD1,TRBV18,TRBJ1-1,CASSVQGDTEAFF,TGTGCCAGCTCCGTACAGGGGGACACTGAAGCTTTCTTT
.,.,TRBV7-8,TRBJ1-1,CASRGGAAGIEAFF,TGTGCCAGCAGGGGCGGGGCGGCCGGAATTGAAGCTTTCTTT
.,.,TRBV19,TRBJ2-2,CAAGDRAGTGELFF,TGTGCCGCTGGAGACAGGGCGGGGACCGGGGAGCTGTTTTTT
.,TRBD1,TRBV7-2,TRBJ1-5,CASSAWTGAKLAQHF,TGTGCCAGCAGCGCCTGGACAGGGGCGAAGTTGGCCCAGCATTTT
.,.,TRBV7-3,TRBJ2-3,CASSSRLGSDTQYF,TGTGCCAGCAGCTCGAGGCTTGGCTCGGATACGCAGTATTTT
.,.,TRBV14,TRBJ1-3,CASSPIGHGGSGNTIYF,TGTGCCAGCAGCCCCATCGGACACGGGGGCTCTGGAAACACCATATATTTT
.,.,TRBV14,TRBJ1-6,CASSQHLTGVSPLHF,TGTGCCAGCAGCCAACACTTAACTGGAGTTTCACCCCTCCACTTT
.,.,TRBV7-9,TRBJ1-4,CASSSRLGADGEKLFF,TGTGCCAGCAGCTCTCGTTTGGGGGCGGATGGGGAAAAACTGTTTTTT
.,TRBD1,TRBV5-5,TRBJ1-1,CASSFGQGLGNTEAFF,TGTGCCAGCAGCTTCGGACAGGGGCTAGGGAACACTGAAGCTTTCTTT
.,.,TRBV19,TRBJ1-4,CASRPAGATNEKLFF,TGTGCCAGCCGCCCAGCCGGGGCAACTAATGAAAAACTGTTTTTT